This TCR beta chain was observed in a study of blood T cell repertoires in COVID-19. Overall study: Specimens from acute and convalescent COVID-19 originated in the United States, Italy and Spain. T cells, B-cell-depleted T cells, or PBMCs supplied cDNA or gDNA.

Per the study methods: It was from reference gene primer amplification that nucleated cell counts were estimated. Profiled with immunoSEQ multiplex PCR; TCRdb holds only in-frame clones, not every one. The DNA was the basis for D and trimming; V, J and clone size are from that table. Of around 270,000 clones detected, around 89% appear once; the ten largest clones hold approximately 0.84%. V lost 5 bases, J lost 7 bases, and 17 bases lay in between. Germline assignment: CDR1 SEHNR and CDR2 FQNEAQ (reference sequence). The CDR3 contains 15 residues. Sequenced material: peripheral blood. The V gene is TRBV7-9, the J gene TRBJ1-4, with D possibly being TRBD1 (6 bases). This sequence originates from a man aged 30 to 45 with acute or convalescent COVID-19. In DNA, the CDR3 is TGTGCCAGCAGCAGGTCCGACAGGAAGGGTGAAAAACTGTTTTTT. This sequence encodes CASSRSDRKGEKLFF.